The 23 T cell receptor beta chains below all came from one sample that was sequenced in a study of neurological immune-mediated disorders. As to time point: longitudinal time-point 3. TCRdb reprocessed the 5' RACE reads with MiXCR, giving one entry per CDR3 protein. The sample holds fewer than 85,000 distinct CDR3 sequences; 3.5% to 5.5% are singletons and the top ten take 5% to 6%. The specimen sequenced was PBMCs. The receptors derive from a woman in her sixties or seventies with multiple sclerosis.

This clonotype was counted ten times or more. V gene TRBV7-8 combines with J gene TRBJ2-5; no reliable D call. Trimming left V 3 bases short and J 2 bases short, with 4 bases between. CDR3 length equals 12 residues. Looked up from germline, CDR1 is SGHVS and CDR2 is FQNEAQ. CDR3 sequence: CASSFGQETQYF. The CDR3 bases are TGTGCCAGCAGCTTTGGTCAAGAGACCCAGTACTTC. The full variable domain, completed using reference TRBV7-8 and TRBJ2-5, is GAGVSQSPRYKVAKRGQDVALRCDPISGHVSLFWYQQALGQGPEFLTYFQNEAQLDKSGLPSDRFFAERPEGSVSTLKIQRTQQEDSAVYLCASSFGQETQYFGPGTRLLVL.

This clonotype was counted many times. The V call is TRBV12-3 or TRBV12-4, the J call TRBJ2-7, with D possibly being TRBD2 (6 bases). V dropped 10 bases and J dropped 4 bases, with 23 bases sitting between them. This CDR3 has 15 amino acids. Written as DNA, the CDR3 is TGTGCCATCATTCCTACTGGGGGGATTCGGTACGAGCAGTACTTC. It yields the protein CAIIPTGGIRYEQYF.

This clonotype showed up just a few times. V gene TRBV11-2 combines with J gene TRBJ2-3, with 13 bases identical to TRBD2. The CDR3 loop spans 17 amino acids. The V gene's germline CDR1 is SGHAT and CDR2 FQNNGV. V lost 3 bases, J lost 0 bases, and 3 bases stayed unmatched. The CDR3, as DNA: TGTGCCAGCAGCTTTCGACTAGCGGGGGGTAGCACAGATACGCAGTATTTT. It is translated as CASSFRLAGGSTDTQYF.

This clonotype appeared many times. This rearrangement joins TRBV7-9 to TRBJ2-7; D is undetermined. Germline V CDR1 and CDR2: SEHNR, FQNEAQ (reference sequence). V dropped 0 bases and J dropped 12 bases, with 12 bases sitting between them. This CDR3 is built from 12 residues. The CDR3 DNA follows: TGTGCCAGCAGCTTAGCGCAATGGGCCCCGTACTTC. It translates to CASSLAQWAPYF.

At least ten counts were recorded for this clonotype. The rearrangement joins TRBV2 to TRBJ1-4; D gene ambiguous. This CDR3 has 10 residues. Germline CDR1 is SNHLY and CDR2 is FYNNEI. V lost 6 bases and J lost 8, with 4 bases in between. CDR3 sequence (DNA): TGTGCCAGCAGGGTCGAAAAACTGTTTTTT. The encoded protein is CASRVEKLFF.

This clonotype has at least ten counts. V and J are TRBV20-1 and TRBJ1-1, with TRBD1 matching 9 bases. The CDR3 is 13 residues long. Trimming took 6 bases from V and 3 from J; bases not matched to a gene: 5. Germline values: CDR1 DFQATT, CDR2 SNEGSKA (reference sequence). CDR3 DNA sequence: TGCAGTGCGGGGGGACAGGGTTACACTGAAGCTTTCTTT. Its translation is CSAGGQGYTEAFF.

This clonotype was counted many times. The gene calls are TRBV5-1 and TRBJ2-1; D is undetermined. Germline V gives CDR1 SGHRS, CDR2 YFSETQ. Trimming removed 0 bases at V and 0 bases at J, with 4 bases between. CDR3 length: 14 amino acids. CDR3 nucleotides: TGCGCCAGCAGCTTGGCGGGCTCCTACAATGAGCAGTTCTTC. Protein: CASSLAGSYNEQFF. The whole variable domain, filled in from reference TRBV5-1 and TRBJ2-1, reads KAGVTQTPRYLIKTRGQQVTLSCSPISGHRSVSWYQQTPGQGLQFLFEYFSETQRNKGNFPGRFSGRQFSNSRSEMNVSTLELGDSALYLCASSLAGSYNEQFFGPGTRLTVL.

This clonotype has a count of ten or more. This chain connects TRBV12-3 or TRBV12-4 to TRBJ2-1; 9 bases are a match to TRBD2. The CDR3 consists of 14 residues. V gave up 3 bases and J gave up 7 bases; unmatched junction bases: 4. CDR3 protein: CASSFGGGANEQFF. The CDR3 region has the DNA TGTGCCAGCAGTTTTGGCGGGGGGGCTAATGAGCAGTTCTTC.

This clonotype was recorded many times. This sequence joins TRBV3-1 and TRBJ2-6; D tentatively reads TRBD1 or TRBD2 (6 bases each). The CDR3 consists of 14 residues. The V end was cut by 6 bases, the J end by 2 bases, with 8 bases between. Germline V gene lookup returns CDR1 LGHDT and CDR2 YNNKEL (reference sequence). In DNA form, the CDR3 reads TGTGCCAGCAGGAGGGGGGCTGGGGCCAACGTCCTGACTTTC. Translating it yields CASRRGAGANVLTF.

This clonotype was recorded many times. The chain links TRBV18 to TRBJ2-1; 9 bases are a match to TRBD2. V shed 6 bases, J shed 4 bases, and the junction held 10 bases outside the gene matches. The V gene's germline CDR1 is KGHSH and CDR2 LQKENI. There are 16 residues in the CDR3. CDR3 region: CASSLEGLALYNEQFF. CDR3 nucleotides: TGTGCCAGCTCCCTAGAGGGACTAGCCCTATACAATGAGCAGTTCTTC.

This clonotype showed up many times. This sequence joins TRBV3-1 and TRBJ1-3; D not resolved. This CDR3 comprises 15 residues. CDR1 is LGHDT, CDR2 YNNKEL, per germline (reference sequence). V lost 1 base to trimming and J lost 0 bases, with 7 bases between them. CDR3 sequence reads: CASSQGVSSGNTIYF. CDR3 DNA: TGTGCCAGCAGCCAAGGTGTCAGCTCTGGAAACACCATATATTTT.

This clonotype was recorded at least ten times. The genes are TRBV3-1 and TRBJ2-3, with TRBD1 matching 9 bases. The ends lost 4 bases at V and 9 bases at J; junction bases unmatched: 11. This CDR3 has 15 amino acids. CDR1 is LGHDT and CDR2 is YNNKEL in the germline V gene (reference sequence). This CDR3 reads CASSPGTGPRGTQYF. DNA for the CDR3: TGTGCCAGCAGCCCCGGGACAGGGCCTCGGGGAACGCAGTATTTT.

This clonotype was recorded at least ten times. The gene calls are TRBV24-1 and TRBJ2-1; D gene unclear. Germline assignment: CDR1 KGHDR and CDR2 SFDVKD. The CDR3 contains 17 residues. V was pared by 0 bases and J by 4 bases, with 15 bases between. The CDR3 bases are TGTGCCACCAGTGATTTGCCCCGGGCCAACTCATACAATGAGCAGTTCTTC. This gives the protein CATSDLPRANSYNEQFF.

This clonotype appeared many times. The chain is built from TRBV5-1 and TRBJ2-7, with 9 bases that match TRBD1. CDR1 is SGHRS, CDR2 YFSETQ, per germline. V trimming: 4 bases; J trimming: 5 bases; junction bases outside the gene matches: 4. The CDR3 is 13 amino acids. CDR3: CASSGQGRNEQYF. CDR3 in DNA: TGCGCCAGCAGCGGACAGGGGAGGAACGAGCAGTACTTC.

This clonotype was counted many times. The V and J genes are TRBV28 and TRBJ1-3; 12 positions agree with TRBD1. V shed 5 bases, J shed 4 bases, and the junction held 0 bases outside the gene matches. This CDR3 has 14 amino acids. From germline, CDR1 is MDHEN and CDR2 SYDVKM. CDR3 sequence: CASSGTGGGNTIYF. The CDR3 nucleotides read TGTGCCAGCAGTGGGACAGGGGGCGGAAACACCATATATTTT.

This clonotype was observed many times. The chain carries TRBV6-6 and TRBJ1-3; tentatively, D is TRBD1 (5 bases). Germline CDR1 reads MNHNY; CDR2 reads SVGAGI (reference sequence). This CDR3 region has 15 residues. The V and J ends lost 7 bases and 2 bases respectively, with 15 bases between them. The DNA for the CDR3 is TGTGCCAGCAACCTGACAGCGAACGCTGGAAACACCATATATTTT. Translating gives CASNLTANAGNTIYF.

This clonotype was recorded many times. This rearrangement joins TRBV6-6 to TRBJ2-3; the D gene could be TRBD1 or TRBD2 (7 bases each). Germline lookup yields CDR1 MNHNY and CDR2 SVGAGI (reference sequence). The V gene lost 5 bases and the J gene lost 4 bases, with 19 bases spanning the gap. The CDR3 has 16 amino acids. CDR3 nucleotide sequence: TGTGCCAGCAGTCCAGGGGGAGGGGGCAGGGCAGATACGCAGTATTTT. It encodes CASSPGGGGRADTQYF.

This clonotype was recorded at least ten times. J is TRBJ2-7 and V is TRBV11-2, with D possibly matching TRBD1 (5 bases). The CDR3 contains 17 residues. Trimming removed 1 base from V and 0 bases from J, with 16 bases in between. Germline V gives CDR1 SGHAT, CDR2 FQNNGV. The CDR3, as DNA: TGTGCCAGCAGCTTAGCGTTAGGGGCGGATAGCTCCTACGAGCAGTACTTC. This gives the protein CASSLALGADSSYEQYF.

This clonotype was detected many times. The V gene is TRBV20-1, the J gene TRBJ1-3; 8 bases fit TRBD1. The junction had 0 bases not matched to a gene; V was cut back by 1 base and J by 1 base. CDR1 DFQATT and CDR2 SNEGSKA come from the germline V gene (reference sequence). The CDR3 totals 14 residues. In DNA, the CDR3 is TGCAGTGCTAGAGGGACAGGGTCTGGAAACACCATATATTTT. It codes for CSARGTGSGNTIYF.

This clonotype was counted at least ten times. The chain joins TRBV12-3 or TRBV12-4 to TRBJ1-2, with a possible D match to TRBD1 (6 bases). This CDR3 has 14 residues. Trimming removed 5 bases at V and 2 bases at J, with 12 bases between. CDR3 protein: CASSGRTANYGYTF. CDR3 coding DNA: TGTGCCAGCAGTGGGAGGACAGCAAACTATGGCTACACCTTC.

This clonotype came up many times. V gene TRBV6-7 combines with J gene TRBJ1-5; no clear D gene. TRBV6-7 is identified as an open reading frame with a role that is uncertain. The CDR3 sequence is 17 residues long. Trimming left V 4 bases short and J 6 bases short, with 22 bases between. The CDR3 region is CASSFTGPHLAGQPQHF. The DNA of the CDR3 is TGTGCCAGCAGTTTTACTGGGCCCCACCTGGCAGGTCAGCCCCAGCATTTT.

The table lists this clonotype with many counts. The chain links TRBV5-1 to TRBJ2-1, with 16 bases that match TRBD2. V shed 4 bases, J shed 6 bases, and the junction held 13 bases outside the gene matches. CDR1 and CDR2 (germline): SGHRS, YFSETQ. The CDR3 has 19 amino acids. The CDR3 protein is CASSLYGTSGGARTNEQFF. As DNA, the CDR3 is TGCGCCAGCAGCCTTTACGGGACTAGCGGGGGGGCCAGGACCAATGAGCAGTTCTTC.

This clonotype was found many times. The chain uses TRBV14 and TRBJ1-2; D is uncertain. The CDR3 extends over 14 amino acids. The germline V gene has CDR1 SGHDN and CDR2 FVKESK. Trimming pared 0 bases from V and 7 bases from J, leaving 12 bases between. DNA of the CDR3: TGTGCCAGCAGCCAAGATCTGACTCACATTGGCTACACCTTC. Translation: CASSQDLTHIGYTF.